This T cell receptor beta chain was captured in a study of OX40 agonist ivuxolimab in advanced cancers. Across the study: Six ivuxolimab dose levels, 0.01 to 10 mg/kg, were given intravenously every 2 weeks. The dose-escalation cohort had hepatocellular carcinoma, melanoma, renal cell or head and neck cancer. Study observations and caveats: CD4+ and CD8+ blood T cells expanded clonally by week 6 at 0.1 to 3.0 mg/kg.

Only in-frame clones appear in the TCRdb table, and some are missing; sequencing was by immunoSEQ multiplex PCR. The data show 75,000 to 95,000 clones, approximately 88% seen once. Concerning this clone itself: What it binds is not known.

The CDR3 spans 9 residues. Autoimmune disease history or systemic immunosuppression was exclusionary. This material consisted of CD4+ or CD8+ T cells sorted from blood, taken in a trial of the OX40 agonist ivuxolimab. This chain connects TRBV21-1 to TRBJ1-2. TRBV21-1 is assigned pseudogene status. The TCR sequence derives from an adult with an advanced solid tumor such as melanoma, head and neck, liver or kidney cancer. The CDR3, as DNA: TGTGCCAGCAGCAACCTTTACACCTTC. It yields the protein CASSNLYTF.